Each of the 12 T cell receptor beta chains below was sequenced from the same sample in a study of T cells in Graves' hyperthyroidism and ophthalmopathy. Researchers took RNA transcripts and amplified the TCR beta CDR3 regions from them. In the first-round RT-PCR of the TCR CDR3, the HTBI primer set was used. TCRdb used MiXCR to reprocess the multiplex PCR reads, holding one entry per CDR3 protein. The repertoire holds some 550,000 distinct CDR3 sequences, with around 20% as singletons. Sequenced: blood. These receptors all come from a man aged 18 to 29 with Graves' hyperthyroidism.

This clonotype was found a few times. A junction boundary mismatches the germline segment, possibly from a read error. The chain joins TRBV6-4 to TRBJ2-5, with D unresolved. The germline CDR1 and CDR2 sequences are MRHNA and SNTAGT. The length of the CDR3 is 15 residues. This CDR3 reads CASSYSITNQETQYF. The CDR3 region has the DNA TGTGCCAGCAGTTACTCGATTACTAACCAAGAGACCCAGTACTTC.

V is TRBV10-2 and J is TRBJ2-5; 7 bases line up with TRBD1. The germline V gene encodes CDR1 WSHSY and CDR2 SAAADI. Germline trimming cut 9 bases from V and 1 base from J; bases unmatched to any gene: 8. CDR3 length: 14 amino acids. CDR3 in amino acids: CASLQSGGQETQYF. The CDR3 DNA sequence: TGCGCCAGTCTACAGTCAGGGGGCCAAGAGACCCAGTACTTC.

This clonotype was detected ten times or more. The genes are TRBV2 and TRBJ2-7, with a tentative D call TRBD2 (5 bases). V dropped 5 bases and J dropped 3 bases, with 11 bases sitting between them. CDR3 length equals 13 residues. CDR1 and CDR2 (germline): SNHLY, FYNNEI. As DNA, the CDR3 is TGTGCCAGCAGTAGGACTTCGCTCTACGAGCAGTACTTC. Amino acid sequence: CASSRTSLYEQYF.

This clonotype was detected many times. The chain combines TRBV28 with TRBJ1-3; D uncertain. CDR1 MDHEN and CDR2 SYDVKM come from the germline V gene. The CDR3 runs to 12 residues. V was pared by 8 bases and J by 4 bases, with 9 bases between. The CDR3 reads CASAFAGNTIYF. The DNA of the CDR3 is TGTGCCAGCGCCTTTGCCGGAAACACCATATATTTT.

This clonotype occurred many times. The gene calls are TRBV20-1 and TRBJ2-7, with D possibly matching TRBD2 (6 bases). This CDR3 has 15 residues. Germline V gene lookup returns CDR1 DFQATT and CDR2 SNEGSKA (reference sequence). The V end was cut by 4 bases, the J end by 0 bases, with 16 bases between. CDR3 protein: CSAISPRESSYEQYF. The CDR3 DNA follows: TGCAGTGCTATAAGCCCCCGGGAGAGCTCCTACGAGCAGTACTTC.

V gene TRBV12-3 or TRBV12-4 combines with J gene TRBJ2-7, with 9 bases lining up with TRBD1. The CDR3 has 13 amino acids. Unmatched junction bases numbered 5, after V lost 5 bases and J lost 6 bases. The CDR3 region is CASSKRQGGEQYF. As DNA, the CDR3 is TGTGCCAGCAGTAAACGACAGGGGGGCGAGCAGTACTTC.

V usage is TRBV7-2 and J usage is TRBJ2-7; TRBD2 is a possible D gene (7 bases). The J call may be incorrect, as the DNA end agrees better with TRBJ2-5. There are 13 residues in the CDR3. CDR1 SGHTA and CDR2 FQGNSA come from the germline V gene. The CDR3 DNA follows: TGTGCCAGCAGCGGGGGGGCTAAAGAGACCCAGTACTTC. It codes for CASSGGAKETQYF.

The gene calls are TRBV7-9 and TRBJ1-2; 8 bases agree with TRBD1. The CDR3 extends over 15 amino acids. The germline V gene encodes CDR1 SEHNR and CDR2 FQNEAQ (reference sequence). V gave up 4 bases and J gave up 4 bases; unmatched junction bases: 8. CDR3 sequence: CASSSRTGTGYGYTF. Written as DNA, the CDR3 is TGTGCCAGCAGCTCCCGGACAGGGACGGGCTATGGCTACACCTTC.

Many counts were recorded for this clonotype. The genes are TRBV5-1 and TRBJ2-7; 7 nucleotides line up with TRBD1. V lost 0 bases to trimming and J lost 3 bases; unmatched junction nucleotides: 3. This CDR3 is built from 14 residues. CDR1 and CDR2 (germline): SGHRS, YFSETQ. CDR3: CASSLVGQDYEQYF. CDR3 bases: TGCGCCAGCAGCTTGGTCGGACAGGACTACGAGCAGTACTTC. Variable domain in full (rest from reference TRBV5-1 and TRBJ2-7): KAGVTQTPRYLIKTRGQQVTLSCSPISGHRSVSWYQQTPGQGLQFLFEYFSETQRNKGNFPGRFSGRQFSNSRSEMNVSTLELGDSALYLCASSLVGQDYEQYFGPGTRLTVT.

This clonotype has a count of ten or more. This chain links TRBV2 with TRBJ1-1; D not certain. V was trimmed by 4 bases and J by 4 bases, leaving 13 bases between them. CDR3 length: 14 residues. Germline V lookup: CDR1 SNHLY, CDR2 FYNNEI. CDR3 loop: CASSGKGRGTEAFF. Written as DNA, the CDR3 is TGTGCCAGCAGTGGGAAGGGTCGGGGCACTGAAGCTTTCTTT.

This clonotype was recorded only once. The chain uses TRBV5-1 and TRBJ2-4; TRBD2 matches at 13 bases. Trimming at V came to 4 bases and at J to 10 bases, leaving 5 bases not matched to a gene. The CDR3 totals 14 residues. CDR1 and CDR2 (germline): SGHRS, YFSETQ. The CDR3 coding sequence is TGCGCCAGCAGCCCTGGGACTAGCGGGGAAATTCAGTACTTC. It translates to CASSPGTSGEIQYF.

Many counts were recorded for this clonotype. The rearrangement joins TRBV6-4 to TRBJ1-2; D uncertain. Germline V gene sequence: CDR1 MRHNA, CDR2 SNTAGT. The ends were cut back, 7 bases at V and 4 bases at J, with 13 bases in the middle. There are 13 residues in the CDR3. CDR3 in DNA: TGTGCCAGCACTCCGGCTACCTCCTATGGCTACACCTTC. This translates into CASTPATSYGYTF.